The 5 T cell receptor beta chains below were found in one sample sequenced in a study of cytotoxic CD8 clonotypes in ibrutinib-treated CLL. Measured with immunoSEQ multiplex PCR; TCRdb has only the in-frame clones, and not every one. Of more than 200,000 clones in the sample, under 80% were seen once. The specimen comprised PBMCs, sampled after 24 months of ibrutinib treatment. Receptors were obtained from a human donor with chronic lymphocytic leukemia.

The chain couples TRBV27 to TRBJ1-5; TRBD1 might be the D (6 bases). The germline gives CDR1 MNHEY, CDR2 SMNVEV (reference sequence). CDR3 length: 16 residues. V was pared by 3 bases and J by 6 bases, with 18 bases between. The CDR3 DNA is TGTGCCAGCAGTTTTGTAAGGGGGGCCGAAGCTCAGCCCCAGCATTTT. As protein: CASSFVRGAEAQPQHF.

This clone was counted a few times. This chain connects TRBV6-5 to TRBJ1-5; no clear D gene. Germline V gene sequence: CDR1 MNHEY, CDR2 SVGAGI. CDR3 length: 12 residues. Between the trimmed V and J ends, which lost 7 bases and 2 bases, there was a span of 6 bases. This CDR3 is CASTPGNQPQHF. CDR3 coding DNA: TGTGCCAGCACTCCGGGCAATCAGCCCCAGCATTTT.

The chain joins TRBV29-1 to TRBJ2-5; D perhaps matches TRBD2 (5 bases). The CDR3 covers 13 residues. From germline, CDR1 is SQVTM and CDR2 ANQGSEA. The germline V and J ends were trimmed by 4 bases and 5 bases, with 14 bases remaining between them. CDR3 residues: CSVVRGIGETQYF. The CDR3 bases are TGCAGCGTTGTACGAGGGATCGGGGAGACCCAGTACTTC.

The gene calls are TRBV4-3 and TRBJ2-7; D uncertain. The CDR3 length is 10 residues. The germline V gene has CDR1 LGHNA and CDR2 YSLEER. Trimming stripped 7 bases from V and 0 bases from J, with 1 base between. The CDR3 DNA sequence: TGCGCCAGCACCTCCTACGAGCAGTACTTC. It is translated as CASTSYEQYF.

Note on this clone: Germline is not matched at one junction end, which may reflect a read error. The rearrangement joins TRBV13 to TRBJ2-3, with 8 nucleotides matching TRBD2. The CDR3 length is 16 residues. Per the germline V gene, CDR1 is PRHDT and CDR2 is FYEKMQ (reference sequence). CDR3 sequence (DNA): TGTGCCAGCAGCTTACGGAGCGGGAGTGTCACAAATACGCAGTATTTT. Translating gives CASSLRSGSVTNTQYF.